The 11 T cell receptor beta chains presented below share a single source sample, sequenced in a study of graft-versus-host responses after intestinal transplantation. Sequencing used immunoSEQ multiplex PCR; TCRdb keeps in-frame clones, though not all of them. Of 35,000 to 45,000 clones in the sample, approximately 95% are singletons; the top ten hold 3.6%. Sequenced here: PBMCs, sampled 734 days after intestinal transplantation. All receptors come from a human patient who received an intestinal transplant, so some T cells may come from the graft donor.

V is TRBV27 and J is TRBJ1-2; the D is unclear. The length of the CDR3 is 13 residues. Germline assignment: CDR1 MNHEY and CDR2 SMNVEV (reference sequence). Trimming shortened V by 6 bases and J by 8 bases, and 16 bases separated the two germline ends. Written as DNA, the CDR3 is TGTGCCAGCAGCCGCGATCTATACGGCGGCTACACCTTC. Its protein is CASSRDLYGGYTF.

The V call is TRBV18, the J call TRBJ1-6; D is undetermined. Germline values: CDR1 KGHSH, CDR2 LQKENI. The CDR3 is 15 residues long. V was cut by 2 bases and J by 7 bases, with 12 bases left in between. The CDR3 here is CASSPNALLNSPLHF. The CDR3 DNA sequence: TGTGCCAGCTCACCAAACGCATTATTGAATTCACCCCTCCACTTT.

The rearrangement links TRBV2 to TRBJ1-1; D not certain. The CDR3 has 13 residues. V was pared by 8 bases and J by 0 bases, with 10 bases between. In germline, CDR1 is SNHLY, CDR2 FYNNEI. CDR3 DNA sequence: TGTGCCAGCTTTGGAAACGTGAACACTGAAGCTTTCTTT. The encoded protein is CASFGNVNTEAFF.

The rearrangement links TRBV15 to TRBJ1-2; D might be TRBD1 (6 bases). Trimming left V 2 bases short and J 7 bases short, with 14 bases between. The CDR3 is made up of 14 amino acids. CDR1 and CDR2 (germline): LNHNV, YYDKDF (reference sequence). The CDR3 bases are TGTGCCACCAGCAGATCCAGGGGCGAGGGTGGCTACACCTTC. Residues: CATSRSRGEGGYTF.

This clone appeared a single time. V and J are TRBV2 and TRBJ2-5; no clear D gene. CDR1 is SNHLY and CDR2 is FYNNEI in the germline V gene. V was cut by 2 bases and J by 5 bases, with 3 bases left in between. There are 11 residues in the CDR3. The CDR3 loop is CASSEPETQYF. The DNA for the CDR3 is TGTGCCAGCAGTGAACCGGAGACCCAGTACTTC.

The CDR3 sequence is CASSLGITGVDGETQYF. The CDR3 DNA follows: TGTGCCAGCAGCTTGGGTATAACAGGGGTAGATGGAGAGACCCAGTACTTC. V gene TRBV7-6 combines with J gene TRBJ2-5; 7 nucleotides line up with TRBD1. The CDR3 runs 17 residues. The germline gives CDR1 SGHVS, CDR2 FNYEAQ. The V and J ends lost 3 bases and 4 bases, in that order; junction bases with no gene match: 14.

The V and J genes are TRBV5-1 and TRBJ2-2; D call uncertain. CDR3 length: 17 residues. Per the germline V gene, CDR1 is SGHRS and CDR2 is YFSETQ. V was shortened by 0 bases and J by 6 bases, with 18 bases between the two germline ends. The CDR3 nucleotides are TGCGCCAGCAGCTTGGTTGCCAATGGTTTATATGCCGGGGAGCTGTTTTTT. Amino acid sequence: CASSLVANGLYAGELFF.

This clone showed up just once. The chain employs TRBV5-6 and TRBJ2-5, with 11 nucleotides matching TRBD2. Germline lookup yields CDR1 SGHDT and CDR2 YYEEEE. There are 18 residues in the CDR3. V lost 2 bases to trimming and J lost 5 bases; unmatched junction nucleotides: 14. The CDR3 coding sequence is TGTGCCAGCAGCTTAACGGGCCTAGCGGGAGGAGGAGGGGAGACCCAGTACTTC. Its translation: CASSLTGLAGGGGETQYF.

The chain employs TRBV6-5 and TRBJ2-7; 8 bases are shared with TRBD2. The germline CDR1 and CDR2 sequences are MNHEY and SVGAGI. The CDR3 has 15 residues. The J segment lost 2 bases and the V segment lost 1 base, leaving 4 bases of the junction unmatched. The DNA for the CDR3 is TGTGCCAGCAGTTACTTGGCGGGAGGTACCTACGAGCAGTACTTC. This sequence encodes CASSYLAGGTYEQYF.

The chain is built from TRBV12-5 and TRBJ1-1, with D unclear. CDR1 and CDR2 from the germline V gene are LGHNT and FRNRAP. CDR3 length: 14 amino acids. Trimming removed 1 base at V and 8 bases at J, with 14 bases between. CDR3 sequence (DNA): TGTGCTAGTGGTTTGGGGTCCTCCCGAGAAGAAGCTTTCTTT. Translated, it gives CASGLGSSREEAFF.

This chain connects TRBV5-1 to TRBJ2-5; TRBD1 matches 9 bases. Germline values: CDR1 SGHRS, CDR2 YFSETQ. The junction had 4 bases not matched to a gene; V was cut back by 4 bases and J by 3 bases. The CDR3 has 14 residues. CDR3 sequence reads: CASSLRTGEETQYF. The CDR3 DNA follows: TGCGCCAGCAGCCTCAGGACAGGGGAAGAGACCCAGTACTTC.